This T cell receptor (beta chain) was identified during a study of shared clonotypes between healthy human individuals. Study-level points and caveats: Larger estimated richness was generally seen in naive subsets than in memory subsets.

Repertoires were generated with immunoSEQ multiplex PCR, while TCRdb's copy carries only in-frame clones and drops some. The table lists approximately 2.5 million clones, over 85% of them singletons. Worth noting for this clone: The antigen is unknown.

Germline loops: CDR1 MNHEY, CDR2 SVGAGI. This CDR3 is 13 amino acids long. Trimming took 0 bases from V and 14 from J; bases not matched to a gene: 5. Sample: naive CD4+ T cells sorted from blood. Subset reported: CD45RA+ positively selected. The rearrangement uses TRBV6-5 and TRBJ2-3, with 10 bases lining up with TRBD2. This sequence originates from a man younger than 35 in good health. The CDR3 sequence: CASSYSASGSWYF. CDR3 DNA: TGTGCCAGCAGTTACTCAGCTAGCGGGAGTTGGTATTTT.